The subject of this entry is one T cell receptor beta chain. Its antigen is currently unknown. This CDR3 is also generated by other DNA sequences in the sample. This record belongs to a study of OX40 agonist ivuxolimab in advanced cancers. About the study: Given to patients was ivuxolimab, an agonistic anti-OX40 (CD134) antibody. Participants averaged roughly 60 years of age (range roughly 23 to 80) and were around 83% male.

CDR1 MRHNA and CDR2 SNTAGT come from the germline V gene. This CDR3 has 16 residues. The trim removed 0 bases at V and 0 bases at J, leaving 3 bases unmatched. Clones were sequenced by immunoSEQ multiplex PCR, and TCRdb holds only the in-frame ones, with some missing. Of around 63,000 clones detected, 86% appear once; the ten largest clones hold approximately 1.1%. Study results and limitations: Nonresponders, in some cases, also had low normalized T-cell clonal expansion.

Sequenced here: CD4+ or CD8+ T cells sorted from blood, sampled in a trial of the OX40 agonist ivuxolimab. The sequence derives from an adult with an advanced solid tumor such as melanoma, head and neck, liver or kidney cancer. The rearrangement links TRBV6-4 to TRBJ2-3; the match to TRBD1 covers 7 bases. CDR3 residues: CASSDSPGGSTDTQYF. CDR3 bases: TGTGCCAGCAGTGACTCACCAGGGGGTAGCACAGATACGCAGTATTTT.